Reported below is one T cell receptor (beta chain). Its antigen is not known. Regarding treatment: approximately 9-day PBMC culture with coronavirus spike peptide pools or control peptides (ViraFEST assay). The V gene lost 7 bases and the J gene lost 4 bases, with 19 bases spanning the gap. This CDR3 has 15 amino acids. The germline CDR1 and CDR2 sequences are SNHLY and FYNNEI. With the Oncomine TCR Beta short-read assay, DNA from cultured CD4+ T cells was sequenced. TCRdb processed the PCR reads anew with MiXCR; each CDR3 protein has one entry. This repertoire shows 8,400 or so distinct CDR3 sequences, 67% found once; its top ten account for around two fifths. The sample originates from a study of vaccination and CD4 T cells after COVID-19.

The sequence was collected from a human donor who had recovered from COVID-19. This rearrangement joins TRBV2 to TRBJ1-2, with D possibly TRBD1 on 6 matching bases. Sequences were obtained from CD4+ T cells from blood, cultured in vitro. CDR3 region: CASTAGQGRTYGYTF. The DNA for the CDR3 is TGTGCCAGCACCGCGGGTCAGGGGAGGACCTATGGCTACACCTTC. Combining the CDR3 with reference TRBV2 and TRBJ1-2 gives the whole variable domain EPEVTQTPSHQVTQMGQEVILRCVPISNHLYFYWYRQILGQKVEFLVSFYNNEISEKSEIFDDQFSVERPDGSNFTLKIRSTKLEDSAMYFCASTAGQGRTYGYTFGSGTRLTVV.